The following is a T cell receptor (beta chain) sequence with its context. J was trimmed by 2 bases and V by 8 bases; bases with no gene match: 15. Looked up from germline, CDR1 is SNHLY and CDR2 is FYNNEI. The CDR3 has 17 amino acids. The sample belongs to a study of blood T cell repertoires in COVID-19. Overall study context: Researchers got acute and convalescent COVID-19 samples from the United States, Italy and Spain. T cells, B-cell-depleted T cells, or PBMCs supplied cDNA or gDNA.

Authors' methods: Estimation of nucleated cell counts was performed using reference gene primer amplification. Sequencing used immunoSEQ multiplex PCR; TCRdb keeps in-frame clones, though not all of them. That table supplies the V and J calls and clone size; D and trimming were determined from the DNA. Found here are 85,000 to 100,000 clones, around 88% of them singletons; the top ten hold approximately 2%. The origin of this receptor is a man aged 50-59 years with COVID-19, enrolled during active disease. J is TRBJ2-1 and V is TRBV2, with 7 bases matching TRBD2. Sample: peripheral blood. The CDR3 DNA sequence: TGTGCCAGCTCGGTTGGGGTAGCGGGCTCTCCCTACAATGAGCAGTTCTTC. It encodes CASSVGVAGSPYNEQFF.